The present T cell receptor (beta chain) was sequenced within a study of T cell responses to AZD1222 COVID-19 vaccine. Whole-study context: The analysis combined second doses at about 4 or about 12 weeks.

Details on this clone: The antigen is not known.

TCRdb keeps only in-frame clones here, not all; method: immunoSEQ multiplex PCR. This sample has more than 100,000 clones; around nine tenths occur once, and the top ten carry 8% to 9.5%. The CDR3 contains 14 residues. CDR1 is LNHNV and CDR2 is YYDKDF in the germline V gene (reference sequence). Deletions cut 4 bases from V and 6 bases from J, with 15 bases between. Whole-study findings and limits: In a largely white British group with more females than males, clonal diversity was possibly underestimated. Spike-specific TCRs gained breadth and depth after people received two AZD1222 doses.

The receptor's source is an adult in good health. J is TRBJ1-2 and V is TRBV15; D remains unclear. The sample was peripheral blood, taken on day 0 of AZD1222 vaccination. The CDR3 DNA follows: TGTGCCACCAGCACACCCGGGGTGACTGATGGCTACACCTTC. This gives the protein CATSTPGVTDGYTF.